This entry features one T cell receptor (beta chain) sequence. Original analysis: Reference gene primer amplification gave nucleated cell count estimates. Sequenced by immunoSEQ multiplex PCR; TCRdb stores in-frame clones only, minus some. For V, J and clone size, that table is used; D and trimming come from the DNA. In the table there are 150,000 to 200,000 clones, around 87% of which are singletons. This CDR3 has 16 residues. Germline-derived CDR1 and CDR2 are SGHKS and YYEKEE (reference sequence). V gave up 2 bases and J gave up 6 bases, with 21 bases separating them. This sample stems from a study of blood T cell repertoires in COVID-19. In the study overall: Spain, Italy and the United States supplied samples that represented acute and convalescent COVID-19.

The TCR was taken from a man in his forties or fifties with active or convalescent COVID-19. The chain has TRBV5-5 and TRBJ2-7; the D gene is possibly TRBD2 (7 bases). Input material: peripheral blood. CDR3 region: CASSLARGGGVGEQYF. The CDR3 DNA follows: TGTGCCAGCAGCTTAGCCCGAGGGGGGGGCGTGGGCGAGCAGTACTTC.